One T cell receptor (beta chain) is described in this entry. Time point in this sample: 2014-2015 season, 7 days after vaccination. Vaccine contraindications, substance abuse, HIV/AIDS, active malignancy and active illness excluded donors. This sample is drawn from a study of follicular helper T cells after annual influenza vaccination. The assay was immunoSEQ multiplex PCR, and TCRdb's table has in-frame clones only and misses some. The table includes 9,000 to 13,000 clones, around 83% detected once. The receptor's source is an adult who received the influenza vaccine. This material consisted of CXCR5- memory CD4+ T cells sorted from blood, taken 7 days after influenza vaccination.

The DNA of the CDR3 is TGCGCCAGCAGCCACCTGGGCCAAAACATTCAGTACTTC. Translating gives CASSHLGQNIQYF. V and J are TRBV4-3 and TRBJ2-4; D uncertain. Trimming stripped 3 bases from V and 5 bases from J, with 8 bases between. The germline V gene encodes CDR1 LGHNA and CDR2 YSLEER. CDR3 size: 13 residues.